This T cell receptor beta chain was observed in a study of shared clonotypes between healthy human individuals. Each unsorted sample relied on roughly 90 million PBMCs as its source of genomic DNA. The germline V gene encodes CDR1 LNHNV and CDR2 YYDKDF (reference sequence). This CDR3 contains 15 residues. The V end lost 1 base, the J end lost 2 bases, and 12 bases lay between the germline ends. Some clones are missing from TCRdb's copy, which holds only in-frame ones; the method was immunoSEQ multiplex PCR. The table shows under 600,000 clones, with about three quarters occurring only once. The V and J genes are TRBV15 and TRBJ2-7; maybe TRBD2 (5 bases). Material: PBMCs. This receptor was identified in a woman aged 40 to 55 in good health. Some clones in this sample may be carry-over from other donors' samples. CDR3 bases: TGTGCCACCAGCAGAGTGGGCGGGCGGGCCTACGAGCAGTACTTC. It encodes CATSRVGGRAYEQYF.